The TCR beta chain under discussion was sequenced for a study of blood T cell repertoires in COVID-19. Study-level background: Acute and convalescent COVID-19 samples came from the United States, Italy and Spain. The cDNA or gDNA used as material had been derived from T cells, B-cell-depleted T cells, or PBMCs.

The junction had 6 bases not matched to a gene; V was cut back by 3 bases and J by 4 bases. The CDR3 has 14 residues. CDR1 is SGHNT, CDR2 YYREEE, per germline (reference sequence). Authors' analysis steps: Estimated nucleated cell counts came from reference gene primer amplification. The repertoire was sequenced with immunoSEQ multiplex PCR; TCRdb's copy has only in-frame clones and lacks some. The V and J calls and clone size were taken over from that table, and D and trimming were inferred from the DNA. This table holds approximately 200,000 clones, over 80% found once. The source is a human donor in a cohort sampled during active COVID-19. The rearrangement uses TRBV5-4 and TRBJ2-7, with 8 positions matching TRBD1. Sequencing was performed on peripheral blood. The CDR3 is CASSSGTGSYEQYF. Written as DNA, the CDR3 is TGTGCCAGCAGCTCCGGGACAGGATCTTACGAGCAGTACTTC.